The sequence of this TCR beta chain was determined in a study of shared clonotypes between healthy human individuals. Whole-study findings and limits: Some naive CD4 clonotypes, around 5%, turned up in common across four donors.

Assay used: immunoSEQ multiplex PCR; TCRdb lists only in-frame clones, some missing. The sample includes under 650,000 clones, about 95% of them seen just once. From germline, CDR1 is SEHNR and CDR2 FQNEAQ (reference sequence). The CDR3 is 14 residues long. The V gene lost 1 base and the J gene lost 5 bases, with 11 bases spanning the gap. For this clone: Its antigen is not known.

There were only Caucasian adults among the donors, and all lived in Nashville, Tennessee. Naive CD45RA+ and memory CD45RA-negative subsets were split from CD4+ cells. This TCR came from a woman aged 25-40 years in good health. Sample: naive CD4+ T cells sorted from blood. Subset noted: CD45RA+ positively selected. The J gene is TRBJ1-1, the V gene TRBV7-9; maybe TRBD1 (6 bases). CDR3 protein: CASSLVGGGTEAFF. CDR3 DNA: TGTGCCAGCAGCTTAGTAGGGGGAGGTACTGAAGCTTTCTTT.